One sample yielded the 6 T cell receptor beta chains listed below, sequenced in a study of beta chain features in type 1 diabetes. The entirety of the isolated RNA underwent reverse transcription, so expressed TCRB transcripts were sequenced. The method was immunoSEQ multiplex PCR; TCRdb's version includes in-frame clones alone and lacks a portion of them. This table has more than 300,000 clones, approximately 15% appearing once. Sequenced input: naive CD4+ T cells from blood. The source of these receptors is a young woman in good health.

Notes on this clone: At one of its ends the junction is not consistent with the germline gene, which may arise from a read error. In DNA form, the CDR3 reads TGCGCCAGCAGGTATGGCCGGGGGGGGCTGAATACTGAAGCTTTCTTT. As protein: CASRYGRGGLNTEAFF. The chain combines TRBV4-3 with TRBJ1-1; maybe TRBD1 (6 bases). The CDR3 consists of 16 residues. CDR1 and CDR2 (germline): LGHNA, YSLEER.

This chain links TRBV30 with TRBJ2-3; D remains unclear. V was shortened by 0 bases and J by 0 bases, with 10 bases between the two germline ends. The CDR3 has 15 residues. Germline CDR1 and CDR2: GTSNPN and SVGIG (reference sequence). Here the CDR3 DNA reads TGTGCCTGGAGTGTCTCCAGTCTTAGCACAGATACGCAGTATTTT. This translates into CAWSVSSLSTDTQYF.

The chain has TRBV7-2 and TRBJ1-4; D is ambiguous. The germline CDR1 and CDR2 sequences are SGHTA and FQGNSA. The CDR3 totals 14 residues. V lost 5 bases to trimming and J lost 0 bases, with 7 bases between them. The CDR3, as DNA: TGTGCCAGCAGCCAATCTACAACTAATGAAAAACTGTTTTTT. This translates into CASSQSTTNEKLFF.

The V gene is TRBV7-9, the J gene TRBJ2-7; 9 nucleotides align to TRBD1. The germline gives CDR1 SEHNR, CDR2 FQNEAQ (reference sequence). With 6 bases clipped from V and 4 bases from J, the junction kept 10 bases outside the gene matches. This CDR3 spans 15 amino acids. DNA of the CDR3: TGTGCCAGCAGGGACTCCGGGACAGGGAGTTACGAGCAGTACTTC. Protein sequence: CASRDSGTGSYEQYF.

V gene TRBV28 combines with J gene TRBJ2-1; 8 positions match TRBD2. CDR3 length: 16 residues. Germline-derived CDR1 and CDR2 are MDHEN and SYDVKM. J was trimmed by 2 bases and V by 3 bases; bases with no gene match: 6. CDR3 in DNA: TGTGCCAGCAGTTTGAGCACTAGCGGAGCCTACAATGAGCAGTTCTTC. Translating gives CASSLSTSGAYNEQFF.

In this sample, this clone turned up a few times. The V and J genes are TRBV27 and TRBJ2-7; 8 bases line up with TRBD2. The germline V gene encodes CDR1 MNHEY and CDR2 SMNVEV (reference sequence). This CDR3 is built from 16 residues. V was clipped by 6 bases and J by 0 bases; unmatched bases: 10. This CDR3 is CASSLTIAGTSYEQYF. DNA for the CDR3: TGTGCCAGCAGCTTGACAATAGCGGGGACCTCCTACGAGCAGTACTTC.